This TCR beta chain was sequenced during a study of T cells in Graves' hyperthyroidism and ophthalmopathy (dated by TCRdb to about 2019). Turning to the overall study: Peripheral blood was sampled at the time of initial diagnosis, prior to any treatment. To identify TCR V-J signatures that set the groups apart, the researchers used a discovery cohort of 100 patients, made up of some 41 with Graves' ophthalmopathy and about 60 with stable Graves' hyperthyroidism. In addition, the study compared T-cell repertoires in thyroid tissue and in blood from six Graves' hyperthyroidism patients. TCR Vbeta CDR3 sequencing of 120 to 150 peripheral blood samples (over 40 ophthalmopathy, about 75 hyperthyroidism and some 17 progressor patients) is reported in the paper. The 95 to 100 discovery patients were divided at random into training and test sets in a 7:3 ratio. Following sampling, methimazole starting at 30 mg daily was given to hyperthyroidism patients, and high-dose intravenous methylprednisolone was given to ophthalmopathy patients. Whether ophthalmopathy could be predicted prospectively was tested in an independent validation cohort made up of under 20 hyperthyroidism patients plus 17 patients who later progressed to ophthalmopathy.

On this clonotype: The target of this receptor is not known. No base quality values were provided; no much bigger clone lies one nucleotide off.

CDR1 MNHNS and CDR2 SASEGT were looked up in the germline V gene. The CDR3 sequence holds 16 residues, the cysteine and phenylalanine included. The CDR3 DNA has 48 bases and is translated from base 1. V loses 5 bases at its end and J loses 1 base; junction bases beyond the gene matches: 8. Stable Graves' hyperthyroidism was defined as no progression to ophthalmopathy during 18 months of follow-up. Hyperthyroidism patients were newly diagnosed, had a disease duration of under 2 months, and were aged 18 to 65 years. Patients with uncontrolled infections, other autoimmune diseases, pregnancy or lactation were excluded. Diagnoses were established on the basis of clinical symptoms, serum thyroxine and TRAb, thyroid ultrasound, and orbital computed tomography. Ficoll-Paque density gradient centrifugation was used to isolate PBMCs from 9.5 to 10 ml of fresh peripheral blood. Total RNA was extracted using Trizol reagent, and RNA quality was assessed on an Agilent 2100 Bioanalyzer.

Amplification of TCR beta CDR3 regions was carried out from RNA transcripts. A first-round RT-PCR of the TCR CDR3 used the HTBI primer set with the Qiagen OneStep RT-PCR kit. Libraries were constructed in a second round of multiplex PCR, after which size selection and purification were carried out. Sequencing of the libraries was done on an Illumina HiSeq2000 using paired-end 100 bp reads. The source study handled its data this way. SOAPnuke was used to process the raw data, with reads discarded if the reads contained adapters or uncalled bases, had a mean Phred below 15, or lacked an exact constant-primer or identifier match. COPE v1.2.5 was used to merge the high-quality paired reads, and each unique nucleotide sequence was defined as a clonotype. MiTCR v1.1 was used to align the clonotypes against IMGT TRBV, TRBD and TRBJ reference segments. The analysis included only V-J combinations with a frequency above 0.0001, which together covered roughly 99% of the repertoires. A TCS score was defined as the ratio between F50 (clonal expansion) and ExV (chaos), using BLOSUM62-based TCRdist between CDR3 peptides within each V-J. Welch's t-statistics and random forest reduced around 520 V-J features to around 14, which were used in a naive Bayes classifier (R e1071). The raw public data were reprocessed by TCRdb itself: fastp quality trimming at Q25, MiXCR clonotype calling, in-frame beta chains only. A single entry per CDR3 protein holds the most common genes and DNA from its merged rows. TCRdb, not the original authors, processed these V and J calls. Across this sample there are about 560,000 distinct CDR3 sequences, with approximately 16% seen only once. 15% to 20% of the sample goes to the ten largest clones.

Overall study outcomes, separate from this receptor: Most expanded thyroid clonotypes (frequency above 0.001) were also found in blood, which suggests that blood repertoires may mirror thyroid immune responses. A 13 V-J signature model separated ophthalmopathy from stable hyperthyroidism, with approximately 86% sensitivity and approximately 81% specificity in cross-validation and 80%/75% in testing. In validation, the model predicted progression to ophthalmopathy with around 71% sensitivity and approximately 72% specificity, a median of approximately 6.5 months before onset. Sample size was not statistically predetermined, and blinding of investigators to group allocation was not performed.

The rearranged segments are TRBV6-1 and TRBJ2-3; 8 bases in between match TRBD1. The sequencing sample was made of blood. This TCR was sampled from a woman between 18 and 29 years old with Graves' hyperthyroidism. The encoded CDR3 is CASSLGQGGGTDTQYF. The nucleotide sequence reads as follows: TGTGCCAGCAGTCTCGGACAGGGTGGAGGCACAGATACGCAGTATTTT.